This TCR beta chain is from a study of control samples from healthy donors and cancer patients. This clone was recorded only once. This table comes from immunoSEQ multiplex PCR, and its TCRdb copy is limited to in-frame clones, with some not included. The sample yields approximately 120,000 clones, around 86% seen once. The specimen was blood. The TCR originated in a man between 35 and 55 years old in good health.

The CDR3 reads CASSTRTGDTEAFF. DNA of the CDR3: TGTGCCAGCAGCACGCGTACTGGGGACACTGAAGCTTTCTTT. This chain links TRBV5-4 with TRBJ1-1; the D is unclear. Trimming cost V 4 bases and J 3 bases, with 13 bases left between them. The CDR3 runs 14 residues. Germline CDR1 is SGHNT and CDR2 is YYREEE (reference sequence).